One and the same sample provided the 27 T cell receptor beta chains below, sequenced in a study of T cell responses to AZD1222 COVID-19 vaccine. The table came from immunoSEQ multiplex PCR; TCRdb's copy has only in-frame clones and leaves some out. The data show over 120,000 clones, nearly 95% seen once. Sequenced material: peripheral blood, taken on day 0 of AZD1222 vaccination. Every receptor here comes from an adult in good health.

CDR3 nucleotides: TGTGCCAGCAGCTTAGAACTCGCTGGTGAGCAGTTCTTC. Translation gives CASSLELAGEQFF. The chain has TRBV11-2 and TRBJ2-1; D gene ambiguous. Germline CDR1 reads SGHAT; CDR2 reads FQNNGV. This CDR3 has 13 amino acids. V lost 0 bases to trimming and J lost 9 bases, with 9 bases between them.

This chain uses TRBV28 with TRBJ1-1; no clear D gene. Germline-derived CDR1 and CDR2 are MDHEN and SYDVKM. CDR3 size: 14 residues. Between the trimmed V and J ends, which lost 2 bases and 0 bases, there was a span of 7 bases. The CDR3 is CASSLRVMNTEAFF. For the CDR3, the DNA is TGTGCCAGCAGTTTAAGGGTAATGAACACTGAAGCTTTCTTT.

This chain connects TRBV19 to TRBJ1-5; D ambiguous. CDR3 length equals 14 residues. From germline, CDR1 is LNHDA and CDR2 SQIVND (reference sequence). Trimming cost V 5 bases and J 0 bases, with 8 bases left between them. CDR3 loop: CASSFAYSNQPQHF. Here the CDR3 DNA reads TGTGCCAGTAGTTTTGCTTATAGCAATCAGCCCCAGCATTTT.

This sequence joins TRBV29-1 and TRBJ1-3; D perhaps matches TRBD1 (6 bases). This CDR3 has 14 amino acids. Germline values: CDR1 SQVTM, CDR2 ANQGSEA. V dropped 4 bases and J dropped 4 bases, with 14 bases sitting between them. CDR3 protein: CSVGTGTQGNTIYF. CDR3 sequence (DNA): TGCAGCGTTGGCACAGGGACTCAAGGAAACACCATATATTTT.

The genes are TRBV15 and TRBJ2-7; D not certain. From germline, CDR1 is LNHNV and CDR2 YYDKDF (reference sequence). V lost 0 bases and J 2 bases, leaving 11 bases between the germline ends. CDR3 length equals 15 residues. The DNA of the CDR3 is TGTGCCACCAGCAGAGACGAGACTTTTACCTACGAGCAGTACTTC. Encoded protein: CATSRDETFTYEQYF. The full variable domain, its missing parts supplied by reference TRBV15 and TRBJ2-7, is DAMVIQNPRYQVTQFGKPVTLSCSQTLNHNVMYWYQQKSSQAPKLLFHYYDKDFNNEADTPDNFQSRRPNTSFCFLDIRSPGLGDTAMYLCATSRDETFTYEQYFGPGTRLTVT.

The rearrangement uses TRBV9 and TRBJ1-5; D is uncertain. CDR1 SGDLS and CDR2 YYNGEE come from the germline V gene. V lost 0 bases, J lost 5 bases, and 12 bases lay in between. The CDR3 runs to 15 residues. In DNA, the CDR3 is TGTGCCAGCAGCGTAGACGGTAGTAGGGATCAGCCCCAGCATTTT. Translating gives CASSVDGSRDQPQHF.

The J gene is TRBJ2-7, the V gene TRBV7-9; tentative D call: TRBD2 (5 bases). Germline V CDR1 and CDR2: SEHNR, FQNEAQ (reference sequence). Trimming pared 1 base from V and 2 bases from J, leaving 12 bases between. The CDR3 contains 15 residues. CDR3 coding DNA: TGTGCCAGCAGCTTAGGTGTCAGACTACCCTACGAGCAGTACTTC. Residues: CASSLGVRLPYEQYF.

The chain uses TRBV11-2 and TRBJ2-7, with unresolved D. Between the trimmed V and J ends, which lost 6 bases and 1 base, there was a span of 7 bases. Germline values: CDR1 SGHAT, CDR2 FQNNGV. The CDR3 totals 12 residues. The CDR3 coding sequence is TGTGCCAGCAGAGTGGGGTCCTACGAGCAGTACTTC. Translation: CASRVGSYEQYF.

The chain uses TRBV7-6 and TRBJ2-1, with TRBD2 identical over 10 bases. The CDR3 contains 15 residues. The V gene's germline CDR1 is SGHVS and CDR2 FNYEAQ. V shed 6 bases, J shed 8 bases, and the junction held 10 bases outside the gene matches. In DNA, the CDR3 is TGTGCCAGCAGTCCCAGCGGGAGGGCTTGGGATGAGCAGTTCTTC. Translated, it gives CASSPSGRAWDEQFF.

This chain connects TRBV6-5 to TRBJ1-3; maybe TRBD1 (6 bases). The CDR3 runs to 14 residues. Germline CDR1 and CDR2: MNHEY and SVGAGI. V lost 5 bases to trimming and J lost 4 bases, with 12 bases between them. The CDR3 is CASSRTVRGNTIYF. The CDR3 DNA is TGTGCCAGCAGTCGGACAGTGAGGGGAAACACCATATATTTT.

J is TRBJ1-1 and V is TRBV29-1; D is possibly TRBD1 (6 bases). This CDR3 spans 15 amino acids. Germline V CDR1 and CDR2: SQVTM, ANQGSEA. V lost 7 bases to trimming and J lost 4 bases, with 22 bases between them. The CDR3 is CSGTDLRGRGTEAFF. CDR3 in DNA: TGCAGCGGAACTGACCTCAGGGGAAGGGGCACTGAAGCTTTCTTT.

The V and J genes are TRBV7-9 and TRBJ1-5; D ambiguous. Trimming took off 1 base at V and 5 bases at J, with 6 bases between the two ends. The CDR3 runs 13 residues. Germline CDR1 reads SEHNR; CDR2 reads FQNEAQ (reference sequence). The CDR3 protein is CASSLGGDQPQHF. The DNA of the CDR3 is TGTGCCAGCAGCTTAGGCGGAGATCAGCCCCAGCATTTT.

CDR3: CASSGLNTIYF. In nucleotides, the CDR3 is TGTGCCAGCAGCGGTCTGAACACCATATATTTT. The rearrangement links TRBV28 to TRBJ1-3, with D unclear. Germline V gene sequence: CDR1 MDHEN, CDR2 SYDVKM. Trimming removed 6 bases from V and 7 bases from J, with 7 bases in between. CDR3 length equals 11 residues.

V and J are TRBV6-1 and TRBJ1-1; D is ambiguous. CDR1 and CDR2 from the germline V gene are MNHNS and SASEGT. V gave up 1 base and J gave up 3 bases, with 9 bases separating them. This CDR3 has 14 residues. CDR3 region: CASSEVGLDTEAFF. The CDR3 bases are TGTGCCAGCAGTGAAGTAGGGTTGGACACTGAAGCTTTCTTT.

The V and J genes are TRBV10-1 and TRBJ2-5, with TRBD1 as a possible D gene (6 bases). The CDR3 totals 12 residues. Germline V lookup: CDR1 WNHNN, CDR2 SYGVQD (reference sequence). V was shortened by 2 bases and J by 5 bases, with 6 bases between the two germline ends. CDR3 coding DNA: TGCGCCAGCAGTGAGGGGGGCGAGACCCAGTACTTC. This gives the protein CASSEGGETQYF.

The chain carries TRBV19 and TRBJ1-4; TRBD1 might be the D (6 bases). Germline CDR1 and CDR2: LNHDA and SQIVND (reference sequence). The CDR3 extends over 17 amino acids. V lost 3 bases and J lost 0, with 14 bases in between. CDR3 residues: CASSIGQHVATNEKLFF. CDR3 nucleotides: TGTGCCAGTAGTATTGGACAGCACGTTGCAACTAATGAAAAACTGTTTTTT.

The genes are TRBV29-1 and TRBJ1-1; possibly TRBD1 for D (5 bases). Deletions cut 3 bases from V and 1 base from J, with 12 bases between. The CDR3 length is 14 residues. In germline, CDR1 is SQVTM, CDR2 ANQGSEA. CDR3 in amino acids: CSVDSVRENTEAFF. The DNA of the CDR3 is TGCAGCGTTGATTCGGTCAGGGAGAACACTGAAGCTTTCTTT.

V is TRBV11-2 and J is TRBJ2-2; possibly TRBD2 for D (6 bases). This CDR3 comprises 17 residues. The germline V gene has CDR1 SGHAT and CDR2 FQNNGV. Trimming took 2 bases from V and 7 from J, leaving 20 bases between them. CDR3 region: CASSLPLARLVGGELFF. The CDR3 DNA reads TGTGCCAGCAGCTTACCCCTAGCTCGACTAGTCGGCGGGGAGCTGTTTTTT.

The rearrangement uses TRBV7-8 and TRBJ2-7; 7 bases map to TRBD1. V shed 5 bases and J 3 bases; nucleotides not matched to a gene: 4. The CDR3 contains 13 residues. Germline lookup yields CDR1 SGHVS and CDR2 FQNEAQ. CDR3 sequence: CASSPDRVYEQYF. Written as DNA, the CDR3 is TGTGCCAGCAGCCCTGACAGGGTCTACGAGCAGTACTTC. The full variable domain, in which reference TRBV7-8 and TRBJ2-7 provide the parts outside the CDR3, is GAGVSQSPRYKVAKRGQDVALRCDPISGHVSLFWYQQALGQGPEFLTYFQNEAQLDKSGLPSDRFFAERPEGSVSTLKIQRTQQEDSAVYLCASSPDRVYEQYFGPGTRLTVT.

The V gene is TRBV30, the J gene TRBJ1-1; D is ambiguous. CDR1 is GTSNPN and CDR2 is SVGIG in the germline V gene (reference sequence). Trimming pared 3 bases from V and 4 bases from J, leaving 9 bases between. The CDR3 runs to 12 residues. The CDR3 sequence is CAWSELSTEAFF. CDR3 nucleotides: TGTGCCTGGAGCGAACTTAGCACTGAAGCTTTCTTT.

The rearrangement links TRBV11-2 to TRBJ2-7; either TRBD1 or TRBD2 may supply D (5 bases each). V lost 0 bases and J lost 3, with 6 bases in between. The CDR3 loop spans 13 amino acids. The germline CDR1 and CDR2 sequences are SGHAT and FQNNGV. This CDR3 reads CASSLDGGYEQYF. DNA of the CDR3: TGTGCCAGCAGCTTAGATGGGGGCTACGAGCAGTACTTC.

The CDR3 DNA is TGTGCCAGCAGCCGCACAGGGTCTGGAAACACCATATATTTT. Translation gives CASSRTGSGNTIYF. The chain carries TRBV4-2 and TRBJ1-3; possibly TRBD1 for D (6 bases). The CDR3 is 14 residues long. Trimming cost V 4 bases and J 1 base, with 8 bases left between them. The germline V gene has CDR1 LGHNA and CDR2 YNFKEQ.

The chain is built from TRBV6-1 and TRBJ2-1; 8 bases are a match to TRBD2. In germline, CDR1 is MNHNS, CDR2 SASEGT. V shed 2 bases and J 9 bases; nucleotides not matched to a gene: 6. The CDR3 is 14 residues long. CDR3 in amino acids: CASSEMSGRTEQFF. CDR3 coding DNA: TGTGCCAGCAGTGAAATGAGCGGGAGAACTGAGCAGTTCTTC.

This clone is a singleton in its sample. V is TRBV12-3 or TRBV12-4 and J is TRBJ2-4; D is undetermined. The CDR3 loop spans 13 amino acids. The V gene lost 2 bases and the J gene lost 7 bases, with 9 bases spanning the gap. CDR3 in amino acids: CASSLTGNNIQYF. In DNA form, the CDR3 reads TGTGCCAGCAGTTTAACCGGAAATAACATTCAGTACTTC.

The rearrangement uses TRBV19 and TRBJ1-1, with TRBD1 matching over 9 bases. Losses at the gene ends were 6 bases for V and 7 bases for J; bases not matched to a gene: 9. CDR3 length equals 14 residues. Per germline, CDR1 LNHDA and CDR2 SQIVND (reference sequence). In nucleotides, the CDR3 is TGTGCCAGTAGCCTGGACAGGGGACGGGGTGAAGCTTTCTTT. Its translation is CASSLDRGRGEAFF.

This chain connects TRBV9 to TRBJ1-5; weak D call: TRBD1 (6 bases). The V and J ends lost 0 bases and 7 bases respectively, with 14 bases between them. Per germline, CDR1 SGDLS and CDR2 YYNGEE. CDR3 length equals 15 residues. The CDR3: CASSVAGGAEQPQHF. The CDR3 region has the DNA TGTGCCAGCAGCGTAGCGGGGGGCGCGGAACAGCCCCAGCATTTT. Supplemented by reference TRBV9 and TRBJ1-5, the full variable domain reads DSGVTQTPKHLITATGQRVTLRCSPRSGDLSVYWYQQSLDQGLQFLIQYYNGEERAKGNILERFSAQQFPDLHSELNLSSLELGDSALYFCASSVAGGAEQPQHFGDGTRLSIL.

V and J are TRBV28 and TRBJ2-7; 10 bases map to TRBD2. V was pared by 5 bases and J by 2 bases, with 6 bases of the junction left unmatched. Germline V gives CDR1 MDHEN, CDR2 SYDVKM. The CDR3 runs to 15 residues. In DNA, the CDR3 is TGTGCCAGCAGTCCTAGCGGGAGTATTCCCTACGAGCAGTACTTC. It codes for CASSPSGSIPYEQYF.